One sample yielded the 11 T cell receptor beta chains listed below, sequenced in a study of chemoradiotherapy in HPV16-positive cancers. TCRdb's copy holds only in-frame clones and misses some; the assay was immunoSEQ multiplex PCR. The sample has 3,000 to 4,000 clones; roughly 84% are singletons. This material consisted of tumor tissue, taken from a patient who underwent chemoradiotherapy. These receptors were obtained from a human donor with HPV-associated anogenital cancer.

The V and J genes are TRBV9 and TRBJ2-5; 9 nucleotides match TRBD2. Germline V gene sequence: CDR1 SGDLS, CDR2 YYNGEE. The length of the CDR3 is 16 residues. J was trimmed by 5 bases and V by 3 bases; bases with no gene match: 11. CDR3 amino acids: CASSGSLSGGLETQYF. The CDR3 DNA is TGTGCCAGCAGCGGTTCTTTGAGCGGGGGGTTGGAGACCCAGTACTTC.

The chain is built from TRBV19 and TRBJ2-2; D gene unclear. Trimming took off 4 bases at V and 2 bases at J, with 5 bases between the two ends. This CDR3 has 13 residues. Germline V lookup: CDR1 LNHDA, CDR2 SQIVND (reference sequence). The CDR3 DNA is TGTGCCAGTAGTAGCCCCAACACCGGGGAGCTGTTTTTT. Protein: CASSSPNTGELFF.

The chain has TRBV30 and TRBJ1-1, with D uncertain. The germline V gene encodes CDR1 GTSNPN and CDR2 SVGIG (reference sequence). Trimming stripped 5 bases from V and 0 bases from J, with 13 bases between. The CDR3 runs to 14 residues. In DNA, the CDR3 is TGTGCCTGGGAGAAGACGGTGATGAACACTGAAGCTTTCTTT. As protein: CAWEKTVMNTEAFF.

The genes are TRBV5-5 and TRBJ2-2; 12 nucleotides agree with TRBD1. Germline trimming cut 0 bases from V and 0 bases from J; bases unmatched to any gene: 3. CDR1 and CDR2 from the germline V gene are SGHKS and YYEKEE (reference sequence). This CDR3 has 18 residues. DNA for the CDR3: TGTGCCAGCAGCTTGGAGGGACAGGGGGCCGCGAACACCGGGGAGCTGTTTTTT. It encodes CASSLEGQGAANTGELFF.

This clone was recorded only once. The rearrangement joins TRBV6-1 to TRBJ2-7; 7 bases map to TRBD2. Germline CDR1 reads MNHNS; CDR2 reads SASEGT. Trimming at V came to 2 bases and at J to 2 bases, leaving 6 bases not matched to a gene. The CDR3 length is 15 residues. DNA of the CDR3: TGTGCCAGCAGTGAAAGGGTAGCGGGTCCCTACGAGCAGTACTTC. Encoded protein: CASSERVAGPYEQYF.

The rearrangement links TRBV6-6 to TRBJ1-1; D gene ambiguous. Germline lookup yields CDR1 MNHNY and CDR2 SVGAGI (reference sequence). V was cut by 0 bases and J by 4 bases, with 6 bases left in between. The CDR3 is 13 amino acids. CDR3 sequence reads: CASSYSLGTEAFF. In DNA, the CDR3 is TGTGCCAGCAGTTACTCGTTGGGCACTGAAGCTTTCTTT.

This clone was counted once. V gene TRBV28 combines with J gene TRBJ2-2, with 10 positions matching TRBD2. Germline CDR1 is MDHEN and CDR2 is SYDVKM. Trimming cost V 0 bases and J 3 bases; bases outside gene matches: 4. The CDR3 covers 17 residues. As DNA, the CDR3 is TGTGCCAGCAGTTTATGGTCTAGCGGGAGTGACACCGGGGAGCTGTTTTTT. Residues: CASSLWSSGSDTGELFF.

V usage is TRBV2 and J usage is TRBJ1-5; 7 bases map to TRBD1. Germline V CDR1 and CDR2: SNHLY, FYNNEI. V lost 6 bases, J lost 5 bases, and 10 bases stayed unmatched. The CDR3 is 15 amino acids. CDR3 in DNA: TGTGCCAGCAGCAGGGGGATCATTCGCCATCAGCCCCAGCATTTT. This encodes CASSRGIIRHQPQHF.

V usage is TRBV5-6 and J usage is TRBJ1-4; the match to TRBD1 covers 10 bases. Germline trimming cut 0 bases from V and 6 bases from J; bases unmatched to any gene: 11. The CDR3 has 18 residues. The V gene's germline CDR1 is SGHDT and CDR2 YYEEEE. CDR3 DNA sequence: TGTGCCAGCAGCTTGGTGGGACAGGGGATTCGGAGGGATGAAAAACTGTTTTTT. The encoded protein is CASSLVGQGIRRDEKLFF. The variable domain in full, with the rest retrieved from reference TRBV5-6 and TRBJ1-4, is DAGVTQSPTHLIKTRGQQVTLRCSPKSGHDTVSWYQQALGQGPQFIFQYYEEEERQRGNFPDRFSGHQFPNYSSELNVNALLLGDSALYLCASSLVGQGIRRDEKLFFGSGTQLSVL.

In this sample, this clone turned up once. The rearrangement links TRBV6-4 to TRBJ2-2, with 9 bases fitting TRBD2. The germline V gene encodes CDR1 MRHNA and CDR2 SNTAGT. This CDR3 region has 14 residues. V was clipped by 3 bases and J by 4 bases; unmatched bases: 0. The CDR3 coding sequence is TGTGCCAGCAGTGAGCGGGGGGGCACCGGGGAGCTGTTTTTT. Translating it yields CASSERGGTGELFF.

This chain links TRBV5-1 with TRBJ1-3; D uncertain. This CDR3 spans 18 amino acids. The germline V gene has CDR1 SGHRS and CDR2 YFSETQ. The V end lost 2 bases, the J end lost 0 bases, and 18 bases lay between the germline ends. CDR3 nucleotide sequence: TGCGCCAGCAGCTTTGACGGGCTAGGGAGCTTCTCTGGAAACACCATATATTTT. Its protein product is CASSFDGLGSFSGNTIYF.